This TCR beta chain stems from a study of cytomegalovirus exposure and HLA in healthy donors. Assay: immunoSEQ multiplex PCR; the TCRdb copy retains only in-frame clones and omits some. The table includes 150,000 to 200,000 clones, approximately 84% detected once. Study results and caveats: The study listed around 150 cytomegalovirus-associated TCR beta chains. Three CMV-associated chains proved CMV antigen-specific in vitro.

On this clone itself: No antigen is known for it.

The donors belonged to the roughly 130-subject validation cohort, separate from the roughly 700-subject first cohort. CDR3 length equals 13 residues. The germline CDR1 and CDR2 sequences are SGHRS and YFSETQ. Trimming removed 1 base at V and 3 bases at J, with 7 bases between. The material sequenced was PBMCs. This receptor was taken from a man aged 25-40 years in good health and CMV-seropositive. The chain carries TRBV5-1 and TRBJ1-1; D perhaps matches TRBD1 (6 bases). For the CDR3, the DNA is TGCGCCAGCAGCTTGTCAGGGGACACTGAAGCTTTCTTT. This sequence encodes CASSLSGDTEAFF. Full variable domain (rest looked up from reference TRBV5-1 and TRBJ1-1): KAGVTQTPRYLIKTRGQQVTLSCSPISGHRSVSWYQQTPGQGLQFLFEYFSETQRNKGNFPGRFSGRQFSNSRSEMNVSTLELGDSALYLCASSLSGDTEAFFGQGTRLTVV.